These 20 T cell receptor beta chains share one sample of origin, sequenced in a study of CD8 T cells in Susac syndrome. Random hexamers were used to reverse transcribe the RNA input (roughly 0.5 to 1 ug). TCRdb independently ran MiXCR on the immunoSEQ multiplex PCR reads; one entry per CDR3 protein. The data contain more than 200,000 distinct CDR3 sequences, just under 95% of them singletons. The specimen sequenced was CD4+ T cells from PBMCs. The receptors here all came from a human donor with multiple sclerosis.

The chain employs TRBV1 and TRBJ2-3; the table's D call, TRBD2, has no DNA check behind it. TRBV1 counts as a pseudogene. The CDR3 sequence is 16 residues long. The CDR3 sequence is CTSSQELQRGRNTQYF. CDR3 nucleotide sequence: TGCACCAGCAGCCAAGAACTCCAGCGGGGACGGAATACGCAGTATTTT.

This chain uses TRBV12-5 with TRBJ2-5, with no clear D. V was pared by 6 bases and J by 4 bases, with 3 bases between. CDR3 length: 10 residues. CDR1 and CDR2 (germline): LGHNT, FRNRAP. As DNA, the CDR3 is TGTGCTAGTGGGGTAGAGACCCAGTACTTC. It translates to CASGVETQYF.

This sequence joins TRBV15 and TRBJ2-1; D unresolved. Trimming took off 0 bases at V and 5 bases at J, with 8 bases between the two ends. The germline V gene has CDR1 LNHNV and CDR2 YYDKDF (reference sequence). CDR3 length: 14 amino acids. The CDR3 nucleotides are TGTGCCACCAGCAGAGATAACAGAAACAATGAGCAGTTCTTC. Its protein product is CATSRDNRNNEQFF. Variable domain in full (rest from reference TRBV15 and TRBJ2-1): DAMVIQNPRYQVTQFGKPVTLSCSQTLNHNVMYWYQQKSSQAPKLLFHYYDKDFNNEADTPDNFQSRRPNTSFCFLDIRSPGLGDTAMYLCATSRDNRNNEQFFGPGTRLTVL.

The gene calls are TRBV6-1 and TRBJ2-6; 9 nucleotides match TRBD1. CDR3 size: 17 residues. Germline V gene sequence: CDR1 MNHNS, CDR2 SASEGT. The trim removed 0 bases at V and 4 bases at J, leaving 4 bases unmatched. This chain's CDR3 is CASSEAPQGAGANVLTF. The CDR3 coding sequence is TGTGCCAGCAGTGAAGCGCCACAGGGGGCAGGGGCCAACGTCCTGACTTTC.

V gene TRBV6-1 combines with J gene TRBJ1-5, with 9 bases identical to TRBD1. The CDR3 sequence is 15 residues long. Germline-derived CDR1 and CDR2 are MNHNS and SASEGT. Losses at the gene ends were 9 bases for V and 3 bases for J; bases not matched to a gene: 9. The CDR3 loop is CASRQGGTINQPQHF. In DNA form, the CDR3 reads TGTGCCAGTCGACAGGGGGGAACTATCAATCAGCCCCAGCATTTT.

The chain couples TRBV5-1 to TRBJ1-1, with 8 bases identical to TRBD1. There are 13 residues in the CDR3. The germline CDR1 and CDR2 sequences are SGHRS and YFSETQ. J was trimmed by 10 bases and V by 4 bases; bases with no gene match: 9. The DNA for the CDR3 is TGCGCCAGCAGCACAGCGACAGGGGAAGGAGCTTTCTTT. This codes for CASSTATGEGAFF.

The count of this clonotype is one. This chain connects TRBV12-3 or TRBV12-4 to TRBJ2-7; D is undetermined. The CDR3 covers 13 residues. The V gene lost 7 bases and the J gene lost 2 bases, with 12 bases spanning the gap. The CDR3 region is CASTQGPPYEQYF. In nucleotides, the CDR3 is TGTGCCAGCACCCAAGGTCCCCCCTACGAGCAGTACTTC.

This clonotype has only one observation. This rearrangement joins TRBV2 to TRBJ2-1; perhaps TRBD2 as D (5 bases). The CDR3 runs 16 residues. Trimming pared 5 bases from V and 8 bases from J, leaving 22 bases between. CDR1 and CDR2 from the germline V gene are SNHLY and FYNNEI. CDR3 protein: CASSPTGFLETDEQFF. The CDR3 nucleotides are TGTGCCAGCAGTCCCACGGGGTTTTTGGAGACCGATGAGCAGTTCTTC.

The chain recombines TRBV5-1 with TRBJ2-2, with 7 bases identical to TRBD1. The V and J ends lost 4 bases and 4 bases, in that order; junction bases with no gene match: 7. This CDR3 has 15 residues. Germline V gene data show CDR1 as SGHRS and CDR2 as YFSETQ. As DNA, the CDR3 is TGCGCCAGCAGCGTGACAGGGCCGGGCACCGGGGAGCTGTTTTTT. It specifies CASSVTGPGTGELFF.

The chain links TRBV3-1 to TRBJ2-3; a weak D match, TRBD2 (5 bases). There are 15 residues in the CDR3. From germline, CDR1 is LGHDT and CDR2 YNNKEL (reference sequence). Trimming took 2 bases from V and 2 from J, leaving 11 bases between them. CDR3 sequence reads: CASSQLGGPTDTQYF. The DNA of the CDR3 is TGTGCCAGCAGCCAATTAGGAGGCCCCACAGATACGCAGTATTTT.

The gene calls are TRBV28 and TRBJ1-5, with TRBD1 as a possible D gene (5 bases). This CDR3 is 13 amino acids long. V was trimmed by 7 bases and J by 7 bases, leaving 14 bases between them. The germline V gene has CDR1 MDHEN and CDR2 SYDVKM. CDR3 amino acids: CASIPVRGQPQHF. CDR3 nucleotide sequence: TGTGCCAGCATTCCCGTTCGGGGGCAGCCCCAGCATTTT.

This rearrangement joins TRBV18 to TRBJ1-4; tentative D call: TRBD1 (6 bases). CDR1 and CDR2 (germline): KGHSH, LQKENI. The CDR3 spans 15 residues. The V end lost 4 bases, the J end lost 3 bases, and 12 bases lay between the germline ends. The CDR3: CASSHGKGANEKLFF. The DNA of the CDR3 is TGTGCCAGCTCACACGGGAAGGGGGCTAATGAAAAACTGTTTTTT.

This clonotype was counted between two and nine times. The gene calls are TRBV29-1 and TRBJ2-5; the D is unclear. V lost 3 bases and J 5 bases, leaving 4 bases between the germline ends. CDR1 is SQVTM and CDR2 is ANQGSEA in the germline V gene. CDR3 length: 10 residues. CDR3 loop: CSVESETQYF. The CDR3, as DNA: TGCAGCGTTGAGAGCGAGACCCAGTACTTC.

This sequence joins TRBV5-4 and TRBJ2-5; D is unresolved. This CDR3 has 14 amino acids. The germline gives CDR1 SGHNT, CDR2 YYREEE (reference sequence). Trimming pared 4 bases from V and 7 bases from J, leaving 17 bases between. The CDR3 loop is CASSPADPSGTQYF. Here the CDR3 DNA reads TGTGCCAGCAGCCCGGCAGACCCTTCGGGGACCCAGTACTTC.

V and J are TRBV12-5 and TRBJ2-3, with a tentative D call TRBD1 (6 bases). This CDR3 region has 14 residues. The V end lost 6 bases, the J end lost 2 bases, and 12 bases lay between the germline ends. The germline CDR1 and CDR2 sequences are LGHNT and FRNRAP. As DNA, the CDR3 is TGTGCTAGTGGATCCGGGACACACACAGATACGCAGTATTTT. This gives the protein CASGSGTHTDTQYF.

This chain links TRBV28 with TRBJ2-5; unclear D gene. The V gene's germline CDR1 is MDHEN and CDR2 SYDVKM. The CDR3 has 13 residues. CDR3 in amino acids: CGSSVFMWETQYF. CDR3 coding DNA: TGTGGATCTTCGGTCTTTATGTGGGAGACCCAGTACTTC.

J is TRBJ2-1 and V is TRBV7-9; D is undetermined. Looked up from germline, CDR1 is SEHNR and CDR2 is FQNEAQ (reference sequence). Trimming took 3 bases from V and 7 from J, leaving 10 bases between them. The CDR3 totals 13 residues. The chain's CDR3 is CASSFGWGNEQFF. CDR3 nucleotides: TGTGCCAGCAGCTTCGGCTGGGGTAATGAGCAGTTCTTC.

The sample holds one count of this clonotype. The chain joins TRBV29-1 to TRBJ2-2; 7 nucleotides align to TRBD1. This CDR3 has 14 residues. The germline gives CDR1 SQVTM, CDR2 ANQGSEA. Trimming cost V 4 bases and J 6 bases; bases outside gene matches: 8. CDR3 residues: CSVGQGGNSGELFF. For the CDR3, the DNA is TGCAGCGTTGGACAGGGCGGAAACTCCGGGGAGCTGTTTTTT.

This rearrangement joins TRBV29-1 to TRBJ2-5; D not certain. CDR1 SQVTM and CDR2 ANQGSEA come from the germline V gene. The CDR3 totals 10 residues. With 6 bases removed from V and 5 bases from J, the gap between germline ends came to 7 bases. DNA for the CDR3: TGCAGCGTCCTTGGGGAGACCCAGTACTTC. It is translated as CSVLGETQYF.

This chain joins TRBV14 and TRBJ1-6, with 7 bases aligning to TRBD1. Germline loops: CDR1 SGHDN, CDR2 FVKESK. Losses at the gene ends were 6 bases for V and 8 bases for J; bases not matched to a gene: 7. The CDR3 totals 14 residues. This CDR3 reads CASRPQGGYSPLHF. For the CDR3, the DNA is TGTGCCAGCAGACCTCAGGGGGGTTATTCACCCCTCCACTTT.